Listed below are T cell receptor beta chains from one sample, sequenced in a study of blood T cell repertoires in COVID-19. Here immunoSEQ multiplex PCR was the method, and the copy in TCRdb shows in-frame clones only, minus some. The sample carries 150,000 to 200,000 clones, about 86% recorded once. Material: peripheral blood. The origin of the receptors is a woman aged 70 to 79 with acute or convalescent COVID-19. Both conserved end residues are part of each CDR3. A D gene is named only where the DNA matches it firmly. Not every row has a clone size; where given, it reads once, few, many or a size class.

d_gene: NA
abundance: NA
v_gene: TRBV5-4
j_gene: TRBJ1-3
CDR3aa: CASSLLPGISGNTIYF
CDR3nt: TGTGCCAGCAGCCTCTTACCCGGGATTTCTGGAAACACCATATATTTT

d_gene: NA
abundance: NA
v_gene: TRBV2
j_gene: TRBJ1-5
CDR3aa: CASSEGRGNQPQHF
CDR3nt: TGTGCCAGCAGTGAGGGCAGGGGTAATCAGCCCCAGCATTTT

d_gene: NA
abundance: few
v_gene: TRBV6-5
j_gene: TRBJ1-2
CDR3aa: CASTGDRGYGYTF
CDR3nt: TGTGCCAGCACCGGGGATCGCGGCTATGGCTACACCTTC

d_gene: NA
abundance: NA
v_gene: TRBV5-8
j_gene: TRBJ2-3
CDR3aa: CASSPRWRATDTQYF
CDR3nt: TGTGCCAGCAGCCCCCGCTGGCGGGCCACAGATACGCAGTATTTT

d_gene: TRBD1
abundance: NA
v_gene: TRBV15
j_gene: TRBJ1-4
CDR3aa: CATSRDRVLEEKLFF
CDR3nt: TGTGCCACCAGCCGCGACAGGGTTTTGGAAGAAAAACTGTTTTTT

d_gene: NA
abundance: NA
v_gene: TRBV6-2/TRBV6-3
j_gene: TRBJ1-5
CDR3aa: CASSYLWGLSDNQPQHF
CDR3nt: TGTGCCAGCAGTTATCTTTGGGGGCTTTCGGACAATCAGCCCCAGCATTTT

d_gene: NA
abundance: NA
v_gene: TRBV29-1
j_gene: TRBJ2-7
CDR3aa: CSVVGRQGNLYEQYF
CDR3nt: TGCAGCGTTGTGGGGCGTCAGGGGAATCTGTACGAGCAGTACTTC

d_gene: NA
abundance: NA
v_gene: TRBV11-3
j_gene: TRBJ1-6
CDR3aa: CASSLDGADNSPLHF
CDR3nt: TGTGCCAGCAGCTTAGATGGGGCGGATAATTCACCCCTCCACTTT

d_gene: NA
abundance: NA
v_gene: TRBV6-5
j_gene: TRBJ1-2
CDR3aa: CASSYSAVNYGYTF
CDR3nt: TGTGCCAGCAGTTACTCGGCAGTTAACTATGGCTACACCTTC

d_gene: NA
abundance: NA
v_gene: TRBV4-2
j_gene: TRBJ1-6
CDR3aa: CASSQHRYGPLHF
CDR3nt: TGTGCCAGCAGCCAACACCGGTATGGACCCCTCCACTTT

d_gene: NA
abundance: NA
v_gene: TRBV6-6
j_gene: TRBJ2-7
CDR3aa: CAISGGGRVGEQYF
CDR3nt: TGTGCCATCTCTGGCGGGGGCCGGGTGGGGGAGCAGTACTTC

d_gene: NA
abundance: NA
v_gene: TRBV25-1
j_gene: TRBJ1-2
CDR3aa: CASSGSGGRGYTF
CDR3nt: TGTGCCAGCAGTGGGAGCGGGGGACGTGGCTACACCTTC

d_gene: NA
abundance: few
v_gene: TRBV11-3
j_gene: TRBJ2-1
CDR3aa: CASSPTGSSYNEQFF
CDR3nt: TGTGCCAGCAGCCCTACAGGGAGCTCCTACAATGAGCAGTTCTTC

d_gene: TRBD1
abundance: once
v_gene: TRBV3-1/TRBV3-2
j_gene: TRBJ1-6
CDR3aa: CASSRKGQGGSPLHF
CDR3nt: TGTGCCAGCAGCCGGAAGGGACAGGGAGGTTCACCCCTCCACTTT

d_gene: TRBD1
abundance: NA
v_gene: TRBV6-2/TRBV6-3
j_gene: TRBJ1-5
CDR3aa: CASSNLQGIQPQHF
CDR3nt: TGTGCCAGCAGCAATTTACAGGGGATTCAGCCCCAGCATTTT

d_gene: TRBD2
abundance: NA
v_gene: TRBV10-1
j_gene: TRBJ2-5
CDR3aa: CASSEFYGGAQETQYF
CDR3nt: TGCGCCAGCAGTGAATTTTACGGGGGGGCCCAAGAGACCCAGTACTTC

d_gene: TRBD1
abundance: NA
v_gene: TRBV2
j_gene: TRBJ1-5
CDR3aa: CASSEVQGPNQPQHF
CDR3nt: TGTGCCAGCAGTGAAGTACAGGGGCCGAATCAGCCCCAGCATTTT

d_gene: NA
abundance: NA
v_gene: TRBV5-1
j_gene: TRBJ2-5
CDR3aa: CASSLATESRETQYF
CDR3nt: TGCGCCAGCAGCTTGGCGACAGAGTCAAGAGAGACCCAGTACTTC

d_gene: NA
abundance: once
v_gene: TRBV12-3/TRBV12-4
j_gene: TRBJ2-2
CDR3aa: CASSLFETGELFF
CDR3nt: TGTGCCAGCAGTTTATTCGAGACCGGGGAGCTGTTTTTT

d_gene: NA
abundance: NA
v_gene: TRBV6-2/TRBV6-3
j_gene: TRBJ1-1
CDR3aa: CASSYPRRNTEAFF
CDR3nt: TGTGCCAGCAGTTATCCTCGGAGGAACACTGAAGCTTTCTTT

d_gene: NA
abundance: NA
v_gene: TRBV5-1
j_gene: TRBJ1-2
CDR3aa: CASSLRTDYGYTF
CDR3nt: TGCGCCAGCAGCCTAAGGACAGACTATGGCTACACCTTC

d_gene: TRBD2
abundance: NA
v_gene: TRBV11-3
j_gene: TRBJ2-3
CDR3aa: CASSSGTSGGASTDTQYF
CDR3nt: TGTGCCAGCAGCTCCGGGACTAGCGGGGGGGCTAGCACAGATACGCAGTATTTT